This TCR beta chain was identified in a study of PD-L1 blockade in urothelial cancer. Time point indicated: peripheral blood 6 weeks after treatment start. Using immunoSEQ multiplex PCR, the repertoire was profiled, and TCRdb retains in-frame clones only, with some absent. The repertoire holds just over 35,000 clones, with about four fifths as singletons. The CDR3 length is 16 residues. The V segment lost 5 bases and the J segment 5 bases; nucleotides outside the gene matches: 14. Germline CDR1 MNHNY, CDR2 SVGAGI (reference sequence). Sequencing used PBMCs, obtained around atezolizumab (anti-PD-L1) treatment. This rearrangement joins TRBV6-6 to TRBJ2-7, with 8 bases lining up with TRBD1. This TCR was recovered from a man aged 40-50 years with urothelial cancer. CDR3: CASSNGQGTIGDEQYF. The CDR3 DNA reads TGTGCCAGCAGTAACGGACAGGGAACTATCGGCGACGAGCAGTACTTC.